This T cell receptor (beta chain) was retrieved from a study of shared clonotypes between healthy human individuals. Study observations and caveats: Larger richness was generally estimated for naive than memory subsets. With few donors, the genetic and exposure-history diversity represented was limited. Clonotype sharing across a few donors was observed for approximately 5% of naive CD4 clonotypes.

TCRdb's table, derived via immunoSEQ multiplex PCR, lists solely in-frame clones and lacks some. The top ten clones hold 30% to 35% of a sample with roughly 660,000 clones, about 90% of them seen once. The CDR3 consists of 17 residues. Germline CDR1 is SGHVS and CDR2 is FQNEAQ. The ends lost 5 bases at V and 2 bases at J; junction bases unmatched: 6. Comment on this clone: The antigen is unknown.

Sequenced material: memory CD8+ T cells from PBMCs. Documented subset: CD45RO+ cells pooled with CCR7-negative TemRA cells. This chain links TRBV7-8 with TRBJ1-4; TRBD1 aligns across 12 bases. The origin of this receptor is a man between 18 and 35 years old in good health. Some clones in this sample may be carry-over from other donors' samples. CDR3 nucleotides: TGTGCCAGCAGCCTCCGGGACAGGGGGCTGACTAATGAAAAACTGTTTTTT. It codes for CASSLRDRGLTNEKLFF. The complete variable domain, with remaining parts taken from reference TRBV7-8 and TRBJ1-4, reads GAGVSQSPRYKVAKRGQDVALRCDPISGHVSLFWYQQALGQGPEFLTYFQNEAQLDKSGLPSDRFFAERPEGSVSTLKIQRTQQEDSAVYLCASSLRDRGLTNEKLFFGSGTQLSVL.